The 18 T cell receptor beta chains below all came from one sample that was sequenced in a study of shared clonotypes between healthy human individuals. The assay was immunoSEQ multiplex PCR, and TCRdb's table has in-frame clones only and misses some. The profile shows fewer than 850,000 clones, 95% to 97% of them singletons. Terminally differentiated effector memory CD45RA+ cells were left out of the naive CD8 fraction, which was CD45RO-negative and positively selected for CCR7. The sample consisted of naive CD8+ T cells sorted from blood. All receptors derive from a man aged 25 to 40 in good health.

The chain joins TRBV15 to TRBJ2-1; 13 bases fit TRBD2. Germline V gene sequence: CDR1 LNHNV, CDR2 YYDKDF (reference sequence). CDR3 size: 14 residues. Trimming cost V 8 bases and J 13 bases; bases outside gene matches: 11. The CDR3 DNA sequence: TGTGCCACCGATACCGGGACTAGCGGGAAGGGACAGTTCTTC. It is translated as CATDTGTSGKGQFF.

The chain uses TRBV4-1 and TRBJ2-7, with TRBD1 identical over 11 bases. Germline loops: CDR1 MGHRA, CDR2 YSYEKL. The length of the CDR3 is 16 residues. Unmatched junction bases numbered 5, after V lost 1 base and J lost 3 bases. CDR3 DNA sequence: TGCGCCAGCAGCCAAGGACAGGGACAGGGGGTCTACGAGCAGTACTTC. It is translated as CASSQGQGQGVYEQYF.

The V gene is TRBV27, the J gene TRBJ2-7; D might be TRBD1 or TRBD2, each matching 5 bases. The germline V and J ends were trimmed by 0 bases and 3 bases, with 18 bases remaining between them. The germline gives CDR1 MNHEY, CDR2 SMNVEV (reference sequence). The CDR3 is made up of 17 amino acids. The CDR3 DNA reads TGTGCCAGCAGTTTATCGTACCGAGGGGTTGGGGTCTACGAGCAGTACTTC. This gives the protein CASSLSYRGVGVYEQYF.

The chain uses TRBV29-1 and TRBJ2-3; D may be TRBD2 (5 bases). V lost 4 bases and J lost 2, with 13 bases in between. CDR3 size: 14 residues. Germline CDR1 reads SQVTM; CDR2 reads ANQGSEA. The CDR3 loop reads CSVGVDFNTDTQYF. The DNA for the CDR3 is TGCAGCGTTGGAGTGGACTTTAACACAGATACGCAGTATTTT.

V usage is TRBV7-6 and J usage is TRBJ2-1; 7 bases are shared with TRBD2. The length of the CDR3 is 15 residues. J was trimmed by 7 bases and V by 0 bases; bases with no gene match: 6. From germline, CDR1 is SGHVS and CDR2 FNYEAQ. The CDR3 nucleotides read TGTGCCAGCAGCTTAGCGATTGATAGCGGGAATGAGCAGTTCTTC. This sequence encodes CASSLAIDSGNEQFF.

In the case of this clone: Different DNA sequences within this sample yield the same CDR3. This rearrangement joins TRBV6-5 to TRBJ2-2; D may be TRBD1 or TRBD2 (5 bases each). CDR1 is MNHEY and CDR2 is SVGAGI in the germline V gene. This CDR3 is built from 14 residues. Trimming cost V 5 bases and J 3 bases, with 10 bases left between them. The CDR3 reads CASSRGSYTGELFF. Here the CDR3 DNA reads TGTGCCAGCAGTCGGGGCAGCTACACCGGGGAGCTGTTTTTT.

The gene calls are TRBV7-6 and TRBJ2-3, with D tentatively TRBD1 or TRBD2 (5 bases each). Germline CDR1 and CDR2: SGHVS and FNYEAQ. Trimming pared 2 bases from V and 4 bases from J, leaving 16 bases between. This CDR3 has 16 amino acids. For the CDR3, the DNA is TGTGCCAGCAGCTTATATGGTGGGGGAGTTTCAGATACGCAGTATTTT. This codes for CASSLYGGGVSDTQYF. Combining the CDR3 with reference TRBV7-6 and TRBJ2-3 gives the whole variable domain GAGVSQSPRYKVTKRGQDVALRCDPISGHVSLYWYRQALGQGPEFLTYFNYEAQQDKSGLPNDRFSAERPEGSISTLTIQRTEQRDSAMYRCASSLYGGGVSDTQYFGPGTRLTVL.

Notes on this clone: This CDR3 is also generated by other DNA sequences in the sample. The V call is TRBV5-4, the J call TRBJ2-3, with unresolved D. V was trimmed by 1 base and J by 4 bases, leaving 1 base between them. The germline gives CDR1 SGHNT, CDR2 YYREEE (reference sequence). This CDR3 spans 11 amino acids. The CDR3 here is CASSLSDTQYF. The CDR3 nucleotides are TGTGCCAGCAGCTTGTCAGATACGCAGTATTTT.

This clone appeared a single time. The chain links TRBV5-1 to TRBJ1-2, with 7 bases lining up with TRBD1. The CDR3 contains 15 residues. V dropped 5 bases and J dropped 1; count of bases not matched to a gene: 8. The germline CDR1 and CDR2 sequences are SGHRS and YFSETQ. CDR3 in amino acids: CASSRLRDSNYGYTF. The CDR3 DNA sequence: TGCGCCAGCAGTCGGCTCCGGGACAGTAACTATGGCTACACCTTC.

Concerning this clone: Other DNA sequences in the sample encode the same CDR3. The chain couples TRBV2 to TRBJ2-1, with D possibly being TRBD2 (6 bases). Trimming took 4 bases from V and 10 from J, leaving 8 bases between them. The germline V gene has CDR1 SNHLY and CDR2 FYNNEI. The CDR3 contains 11 residues. The CDR3 here is CASSGGVEQFF. The CDR3 coding sequence is TGTGCCAGCAGTGGCGGGGTAGAGCAGTTCTTC.

A word on this clone: In the same sample, other DNA sequences code for this CDR3. The chain employs TRBV7-3 and TRBJ2-5; D possibly corresponds to TRBD2 (6 bases). Germline V gene data show CDR1 as SGHTA and CDR2 as FQGTGA. CDR3 size: 13 residues. The V end was cut by 5 bases, the J end by 5 bases, with 12 bases between. The CDR3 spells CASSLGGMETQYF. The CDR3 DNA follows: TGTGCCAGCAGCCTGGGAGGCATGGAGACCCAGTACTTC.

This clone was recorded once. The chain joins TRBV7-6 to TRBJ2-7; 7 bases line up with TRBD1. CDR3 length: 15 amino acids. The germline CDR1 and CDR2 sequences are SGHVS and FNYEAQ. Losses at the gene ends were 1 base for V and 3 bases for J; bases not matched to a gene: 6. The CDR3, as DNA: TGTGCCAGCAGCTTAGAGGGACAGAGCAACTACGAGCAGTACTTC. Translated: CASSLEGQSNYEQYF.

The chain combines TRBV4-1 with TRBJ2-7, with a possible D match to TRBD2 (6 bases). The CDR3 loop spans 14 amino acids. Germline V lookup: CDR1 MGHRA, CDR2 YSYEKL. V lost 3 bases and J 0 bases, leaving 9 bases between the germline ends. The CDR3 region is CASSQMDYSYEQYF. For the CDR3, the DNA is TGCGCCAGCAGCCAGATGGACTACTCCTACGAGCAGTACTTC.

V and J are TRBV13 and TRBJ2-5; D is unclear. Trimming took 5 bases from V and 3 from J, leaving 16 bases between them. Germline CDR1 is PRHDT and CDR2 is FYEKMQ (reference sequence). The CDR3 spans 15 residues. The CDR3 DNA sequence: TGTGCCAGCAGCCGGCGCAGCTCCAACAAAGAGACCCAGTACTTC. Its translation is CASSRRSSNKETQYF. Using reference TRBV13 and TRBJ2-5 for the parts outside the CDR3, the full variable domain is AAGVIQSPRHLIKEKRETATLKCYPIPRHDTVYWYQQGPGQDPQFLISFYEKMQSDKGSIPDRFSAQQFSDYHSELNMSSLELGDSALYFCASSRRSSNKETQYFGPGTRLLVL.

This chain connects TRBV7-2 to TRBJ2-5, with 14 bases matching TRBD2. This CDR3 has 16 amino acids. Trimming at V came to 4 bases and at J to 2 bases, leaving 3 bases not matched to a gene. Germline values: CDR1 SGHTA, CDR2 FQGNSA. For the CDR3, the DNA is TGTGCCAGCAGCTGGACTAGCGGGAGGTTTCAAGAGACCCAGTACTTC. Translated, it gives CASSWTSGRFQETQYF. The full variable domain, in which reference TRBV7-2 and TRBJ2-5 provide the parts outside the CDR3, is GAGVSQSPSNKVTEKGKDVELRCDPISGHTALYWYRQSLGQGLEFLIYFQGNSAPDKSGLPSDRFSAERTGGSVSTLTIQRTQQEDSAVYLCASSWTSGRFQETQYFGPGTRLLVL.

This clone has more than one count but fewer than ten. V gene TRBV19 combines with J gene TRBJ2-7; D call uncertain. The V and J ends lost 5 bases and 3 bases respectively, with 14 bases between them. The V gene's germline CDR1 is LNHDA and CDR2 SQIVND (reference sequence). The CDR3 covers 14 residues. The CDR3 reads CASSPPLALYEQYF. CDR3 sequence (DNA): TGTGCCAGTAGTCCCCCCTTAGCCCTCTACGAGCAGTACTTC.

This chain uses TRBV14 with TRBJ2-7, with D perhaps given as TRBD1 or TRBD2 (6 bases each). Trimming removed 6 bases at V and 3 bases at J, with 12 bases between. The CDR3 spans 13 residues. Germline assignment: CDR1 SGHDN and CDR2 FVKESK. Written as DNA, the CDR3 is TGTGCCAGCAGACAGGGCGGGAACTACGAGCAGTACTTC. This gives the protein CASRQGGNYEQYF.

In nucleotides, the CDR3 is TGTGCCAGCAGCTCAACTTGGGGACTAGTAAGCAATGAGCAGTTCTTC. This gives the protein CASSSTWGLVSNEQFF. This chain connects TRBV7-9 to TRBJ2-1; 8 nucleotides align to TRBD2. With V trimmed by 4 bases and J by 6 bases, 11 bases remained unmatched. CDR1 is SEHNR and CDR2 is FQNEAQ in the germline V gene (reference sequence). The CDR3 length is 16 residues.